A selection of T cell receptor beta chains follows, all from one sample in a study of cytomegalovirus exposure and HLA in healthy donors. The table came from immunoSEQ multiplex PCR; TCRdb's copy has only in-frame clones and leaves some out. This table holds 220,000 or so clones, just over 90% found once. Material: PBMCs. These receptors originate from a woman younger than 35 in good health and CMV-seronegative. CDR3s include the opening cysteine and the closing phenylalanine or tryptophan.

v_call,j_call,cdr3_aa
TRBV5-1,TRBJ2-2,CASSLGAGSTGELFF
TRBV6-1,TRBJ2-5,CASRETGRETQYF
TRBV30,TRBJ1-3,CAKGQGNGNTIYF
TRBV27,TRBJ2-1,CATRGGTDYNEQFF
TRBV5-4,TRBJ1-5,CASSTDPRDQPQHF
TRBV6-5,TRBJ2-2,CASSYFGAGELFF
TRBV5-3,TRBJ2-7,CARSLEQTGVETRDEQYF
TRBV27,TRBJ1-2,CASSPPIGGNGYTF
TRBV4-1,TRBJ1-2,CASSQDRGYGYTF
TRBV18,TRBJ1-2,CASSPTTDYQDYGYTF
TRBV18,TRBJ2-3,CASSPPRRDHTDTQYF
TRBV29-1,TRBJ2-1,CSVDTAGSFF
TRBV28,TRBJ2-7,CASSPNFYEQYF
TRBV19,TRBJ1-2,CASIGGSSPQETHYGYTF
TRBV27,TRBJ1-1,CASSFRGRNTEAFF
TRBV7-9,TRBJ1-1,CASKGRGETEAFF
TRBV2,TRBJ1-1,CASSVGSYGRGWIEAFF
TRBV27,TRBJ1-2,CASSLGGGAFGGYTF
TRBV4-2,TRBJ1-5,CASSQESIRYSNQPQHF
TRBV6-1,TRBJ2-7,CASLPGLEIEQYF
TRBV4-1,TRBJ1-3,CASSQDPVCGSSGNTIYF
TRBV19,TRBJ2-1,CASSPGGLGEQFF
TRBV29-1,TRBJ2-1,CSGGLAGVVDEQFF
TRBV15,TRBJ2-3,CATSLGGDTDTQYF
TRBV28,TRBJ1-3,CASSFRGNTIYF
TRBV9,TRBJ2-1,CASSVQVAGVNEQFF
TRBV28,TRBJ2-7,CASSPRGLLPYEQYF
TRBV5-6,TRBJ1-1,CASSSYTEAFF